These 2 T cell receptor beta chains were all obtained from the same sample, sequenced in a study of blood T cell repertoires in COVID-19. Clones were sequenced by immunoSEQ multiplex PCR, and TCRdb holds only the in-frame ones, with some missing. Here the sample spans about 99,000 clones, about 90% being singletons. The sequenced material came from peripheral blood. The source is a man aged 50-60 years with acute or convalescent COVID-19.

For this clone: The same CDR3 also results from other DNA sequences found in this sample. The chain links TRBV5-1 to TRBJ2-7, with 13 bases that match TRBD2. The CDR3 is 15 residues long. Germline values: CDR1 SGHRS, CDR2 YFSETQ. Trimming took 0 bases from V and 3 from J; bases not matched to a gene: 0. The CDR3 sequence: CASSLGTSGSYEQYF. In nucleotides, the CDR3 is TGCGCCAGCAGCTTGGGGACTAGCGGGAGCTACGAGCAGTACTTC.

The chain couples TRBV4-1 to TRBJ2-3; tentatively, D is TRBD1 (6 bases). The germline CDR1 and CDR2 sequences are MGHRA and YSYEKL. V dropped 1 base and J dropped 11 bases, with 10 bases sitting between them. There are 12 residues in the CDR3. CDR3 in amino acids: CASSQVTGMQYF. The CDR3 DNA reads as TGCGCCAGCAGCCAAGTAACAGGGATGCAGTATTTT.